This T cell receptor (beta chain) appears in the sequencing data of a study of blood T cells in healthy people across ages. Next came a second PCR, run for about 7 to 12 cycles, which used a sample-barcoded 5' primer along with a J-beta primer mix. Each CDR3 protein gets one entry after TCRdb re-called the 5' RACE reads with MiXCR. Among about 730,000 distinct CDR3 sequences listed, about 40% were seen once. Comments on this clonotype: Its specificity is unknown.

Findings and caveats of the study: Because donor CMV status was unknown, expanded clonotype changes were possibly confounded.

Germline CDR1 is DFQATT and CDR2 is SNEGSKA (reference sequence). The CDR3 is made up of 15 amino acids. Trimming removed 1 base at V and 5 bases at J, with 17 bases between. The chain combines TRBV20-1 with TRBJ1-2; TRBD1 might be the D (5 bases). This receptor was obtained from a woman aged 55-69 years in good health. The specimen was blood. Here the CDR3 reads CSARGVQGNSYGYTF. Here the CDR3 DNA reads TGCAGTGCTAGAGGGGTGCAGGGAAACTCTTATGGCTACACCTTC.